Shown below are 17 T cell receptor beta chains from a single sample sequenced in a study of CD8+ T cells in alopecia areata. cDNA prepared by RNA extraction and subsequent reverse transcription served as the template for sequencing. Repertoires were generated with immunoSEQ multiplex PCR, while TCRdb's copy carries only in-frame clones and drops some. Of about 76,000 clones listed, around 65% are singletons. Sample treatment: oral pan-JAK inhibitor, 5-10 mg twice daily. The material sequenced was CD8+ T cells sorted from blood, taken at week 24, from a patient treated with tofacitinib. These receptors all come from a human donor with alopecia areata.

For the CDR3, the DNA is TGTGCCAGCAGCATGACTAGCGTCGGAGAGACCCAGTACTTC. It encodes CASSMTSVGETQYF. The J gene is TRBJ2-5, the V gene TRBV7-8; 8 bases map to TRBD2. This CDR3 is 14 amino acids long. The junction had 6 bases not matched to a gene; V was cut back by 5 bases and J by 4 bases. The germline V gene encodes CDR1 SGHVS and CDR2 FQNEAQ. The full variable domain, in which reference TRBV7-8 and TRBJ2-5 provide the parts outside the CDR3, is GAGVSQSPRYKVAKRGQDVALRCDPISGHVSLFWYQQALGQGPEFLTYFQNEAQLDKSGLPSDRFFAERPEGSVSTLKIQRTQQEDSAVYLCASSMTSVGETQYFGPGTRLLVL.

The genes are TRBV5-3 and TRBJ1-4; no reliable D call. TRBV5-3 is marked as an open reading frame, function uncertain. This CDR3 has 11 residues. The V gene lost 4 bases and the J gene lost 7 bases, with 5 bases spanning the gap. The CDR3 sequence: CARSRVEKLFF. The CDR3 DNA reads as TGTGCCAGAAGCCGCGTTGAAAAACTGTTTTTT.

This clone was observed a few times. This chain links TRBV19 with TRBJ2-2; D gene uncertain. CDR1 is LNHDA and CDR2 is SQIVND in the germline V gene (reference sequence). Trimming removed 3 bases at V and 1 base at J, with 6 bases between. The CDR3 sequence is 14 residues long. CDR3: CASSIKGNTGELFF. CDR3 DNA sequence: TGTGCCAGTAGTATTAAGGGGAACACCGGGGAGCTGTTTTTT.

This clone appeared a single time. The rearrangement links TRBV30 to TRBJ2-3; D is uncertain. Per the germline V gene, CDR1 is GTSNPN and CDR2 is SVGIG (reference sequence). The CDR3 runs to 13 residues. V was shortened by 0 bases and J by 4 bases, with 8 bases between the two germline ends. Here the CDR3 reads CAWSVLGADTQYF. Written as DNA, the CDR3 is TGTGCCTGGAGTGTATTAGGAGCAGATACGCAGTATTTT.

This clone was found a few times. The J gene is TRBJ1-3, the V gene TRBV27; D is unclear. The CDR3 loop spans 14 amino acids. The germline CDR1 and CDR2 sequences are MNHEY and SMNVEV (reference sequence). The V gene lost 5 bases and the J gene lost 0 bases, with 8 bases spanning the gap. The CDR3 spells CASSETFSGNTIYF. In DNA, the CDR3 is TGTGCCAGCAGTGAAACTTTCTCTGGAAACACCATATATTTT.

This clone was seen a handful of times. This rearrangement joins TRBV27 to TRBJ1-1; 8 bases are a match to TRBD1. Trimming at V came to 8 bases and at J to 4 bases, leaving 6 bases not matched to a gene. The CDR3 totals 13 residues. Germline V gives CDR1 MNHEY, CDR2 SMNVEV (reference sequence). CDR3 sequence reads: CASYRGDRTEAFF. The CDR3 coding sequence is TGTGCCAGCTACAGGGGGGATCGCACTGAAGCTTTCTTT.

This clone was observed a few times. CDR3 nucleotide sequence: TGCGCCAGCAGCCCCGTTACTAGCGGGAGGTCCGGGGAGCTGTTTTTT. It encodes CASSPVTSGRSGELFF. The chain recombines TRBV4-3 with TRBJ2-2; 12 bases align to TRBD2. This CDR3 region has 16 residues. Germline CDR1 and CDR2: LGHNA and YSLEER. The J segment lost 6 bases and the V segment lost 4 bases, leaving 6 bases of the junction unmatched.

The chain carries TRBV4-3 and TRBJ2-7; maybe TRBD2 (6 bases). V gave up 0 bases and J gave up 3 bases, with 15 bases separating them. The length of the CDR3 is 16 residues. Germline CDR1 and CDR2: LGHNA and YSLEER. The CDR3 sequence: CASSQDGGAGSYEQYF. The DNA for the CDR3 is TGCGCCAGCAGCCAAGATGGAGGGGCAGGGAGCTACGAGCAGTACTTC.

The chain combines TRBV5-1 with TRBJ1-1, with a tentative D call TRBD1 (6 bases). Per germline, CDR1 SGHRS and CDR2 YFSETQ. Deletions cut 2 bases from V and 0 bases from J, with 14 bases between. This CDR3 has 16 amino acids. The CDR3 bases are TGCGCCAGCAGCTTAGGTACAGGGAGCATGAACACTGAAGCTTTCTTT. Translated, it gives CASSLGTGSMNTEAFF.

The chain combines TRBV9 with TRBJ2-1; D is perhaps TRBD1 or TRBD2 (6 bases each). The CDR3 length is 18 residues. With 2 bases removed from V and 0 bases from J, the gap between germline ends came to 18 bases. Germline values: CDR1 SGDLS, CDR2 YYNGEE. The CDR3 DNA reads TGTGCCAGCAGCGTCGCTTTGGGGGCGGGGAGCTCCTACAATGAGCAGTTCTTC. It specifies CASSVALGAGSSYNEQFF.

V and J are TRBV27 and TRBJ1-6; unclear D gene. Germline CDR1 reads MNHEY; CDR2 reads SMNVEV (reference sequence). This CDR3 region has 16 residues. The germline V and J ends were trimmed by 6 bases and 0 bases, with 12 bases remaining between them. The CDR3 sequence: CASSLSPSSYNSPLHF. In nucleotides, the CDR3 is TGTGCCAGCAGCCTCAGTCCGAGCTCCTATAATTCACCCCTCCACTTT.

This chain connects TRBV5-1 to TRBJ2-1; possible D gene TRBD2, 5 bases. The CDR3 loop spans 18 amino acids. V lost 4 bases and J 0 bases, leaving 20 bases between the germline ends. The germline gives CDR1 SGHRS, CDR2 YFSETQ. CDR3 sequence: CASSIHTGPGSSYNEQFF. The DNA of the CDR3 is TGCGCCAGCAGCATCCATACCGGACCGGGGAGCTCCTACAATGAGCAGTTCTTC.

The J gene is TRBJ2-4, the V gene TRBV15, with D hard to call. Trimming shortened V by 5 bases and J by 4 bases, and 15 bases separated the two germline ends. The CDR3 runs to 15 residues. CDR1 is LNHNV, CDR2 YYDKDF, per germline (reference sequence). CDR3 sequence reads: CATSVRTPAKNIQYF. As DNA, the CDR3 is TGTGCCACCAGCGTACGGACCCCGGCGAAAAACATTCAGTACTTC.

This clone has only a few counts. This chain links TRBV6-1 with TRBJ2-3; 9 bases map to TRBD2. The CDR3 covers 17 residues. Germline CDR1 reads MNHNS; CDR2 reads SASEGT. V was clipped by 4 bases and J by 4 bases; unmatched bases: 12. In nucleotides, the CDR3 is TGTGCCAGCAGTGGGGAAGGCGGGGTAGCGGGAGCAGATACGCAGTATTTT. Its protein product is CASSGEGGVAGADTQYF.

The V and J genes are TRBV4-1 and TRBJ2-7; 7 bases align to TRBD1. CDR1 is MGHRA, CDR2 YSYEKL, per germline. The CDR3 is 16 residues long. Trimming cost V 3 bases and J 2 bases; bases outside gene matches: 10. The CDR3, as DNA: TGCGCCAGCAGCCACGGAAGGGGGCAGGGGGCCTACGAGCAGTACTTC. Translated: CASSHGRGQGAYEQYF.

The chain combines TRBV19 with TRBJ1-5, with D perhaps TRBD1 (5 bases). Trimming cost V 4 bases and J 0 bases, with 22 bases left between them. CDR1 and CDR2 (germline): LNHDA, SQIVND (reference sequence). The CDR3 extends over 19 amino acids. DNA for the CDR3: TGTGCCAGTAGTAAATTGGTTGTTGCAGGGATAGATAGCAATCAGCCCCAGCATTTT. It encodes CASSKLVVAGIDSNQPQHF.

The chain is built from TRBV13 and TRBJ2-3; the match to TRBD2 covers 9 bases. CDR1 and CDR2 from the germline V gene are PRHDT and FYEKMQ (reference sequence). This CDR3 region has 17 residues. V trimming: 3 bases; J trimming: 8 bases; junction bases outside the gene matches: 15. This CDR3 reads CASSFGAGGSLVGTQYF. Written as DNA, the CDR3 is TGTGCCAGCAGCTTTGGTGCGGGAGGGAGTTTAGTTGGTACGCAGTATTTT.